This is a list of T cell receptor beta chains from one sample in a study of shared clonotypes between healthy human individuals. Libraries were prepared by immunoSEQ multiplex PCR; TCRdb keeps only in-frame clonotypes and omits some of them. The sample shows approximately 2.5 million clones, roughly nine tenths of them seen only once. The sequenced sample was naive CD4+ T cells sorted from blood. These receptors were collected from a man between 18 and 29 years old in good health. The CDR3 runs from the conserved cysteine through the conserved F or W. A D gene is named only where the DNA matches it firmly. Clone size, where shown, is once, few, many, or a class for clones that have expanded.

cdr3_aa	cdr3_nt	v_call	j_call	clone_size	d_call
CASSEGTDAGELFF	TGTGCCAGCAGCGAAGGGACAGACGCCGGGGAGCTGTTTTTT	TRBV5-4	TRBJ2-2	NA	TRBD1
CASSHDRERREKLFF	TGTGCCAGCAGCCACGACAGGGAGCGGCGTGAAAAACTGTTTTTT	TRBV7-8	TRBJ1-4	NA	TRBD1
CASSSQAGRAVGNEQFF	TGCGCCAGCAGCTCCCAGGCCGGGAGAGCTGTCGGAAATGAGCAGTTCTTC	TRBV5-1	TRBJ2-1	NA	NA
CASSRTSGSYEQYF	TGTGCCAGCAGTCGGACTAGCGGGAGTTACGAGCAGTACTTC	TRBV11-3	TRBJ2-7	NA	TRBD2
CASRLVSPGGGGKLFF	TGTGCAAGTCGCTTAGTAAGTCCAGGGGGCGGAGGAAAACTGTTTTTT	TRBV12-2	TRBJ1-4	NA	NA
CASSSEMTGGFTDTQYF	TGCGCCAGCAGCTCGGAAATGACAGGGGGTTTCACAGATACGCAGTATTTT	TRBV5-1	TRBJ2-3	NA	TRBD1
CASSLEVPNEQFF	TGCGCCAGCAGCTTAGAGGTTCCGAATGAGCAGTTCTTC	TRBV5-1	TRBJ2-1	once	NA
CATGRYTEAFF	TGTGCCACAGGGCGATACACTGAAGCTTTCTTT	TRBV10-3	TRBJ1-1	NA	NA
CASSLGDRLNEQFF	TGTGCCAGCAGTCTCGGGGACAGGCTCAATGAGCAGTTCTTC	TRBV27	TRBJ2-1	NA	TRBD1
CASSQESVGQPQHF	TGCGCCAGCAGCCAAGAAAGTGTGGGTCAGCCCCAGCATTTT	TRBV4-1	TRBJ1-5	NA	NA
CASSTGTSGSRSTDTQYF	TGTGCCAGCAGCACCGGGACTAGCGGGAGTAGAAGCACAGATACGCAGTATTTT	TRBV7-2	TRBJ2-3	NA	TRBD2
CASSPGLISYNSPLHF	TGTGCCAGCAGCCCAGGACTGATCTCCTATAATTCACCCCTCCACTTT	TRBV5-6	TRBJ1-6	NA	NA
CASSVWGKQETQYF	TGTGCCAGCAGTGTATGGGGAAAACAAGAGACCCAGTACTTC	TRBV2	TRBJ2-5	NA	NA
CASSSQGGTARIEQYF	TGCGCCAGCAGCTCCCAGGGGGGGACAGCCCGAATCGAGCAGTACTTC	TRBV5-1	TRBJ2-7	NA	NA
CASSLFQPTNYGYTF	TGTGCCAGCAGTTTGTTCCAACCCACGAACTATGGCTACACCTTC	TRBV28	TRBJ1-2	NA	NA
CASTPGPVNTEAFF	TGTGCCAGCACCCCGGGTCCAGTGAACACTGAAGCTTTCTTT	TRBV5-4	TRBJ1-1	NA	NA
CASSPTTGGYEQYF	TGTGCCAGCAGCCCAACGACAGGGGGTTACGAGCAGTACTTC	TRBV2	TRBJ2-7	NA	TRBD1
CASSQAYLAGNNEQFF	TGCGCCAGCAGCCAAGCCTATCTAGCGGGCAACAATGAGCAGTTCTTC	TRBV4-3	TRBJ2-1	NA	TRBD2
CASRISDPPYEQYF	TGTGCCAGCAGAATCTCGGATCCCCCCTACGAGCAGTACTTC	TRBV28	TRBJ2-7	NA	NA
CASSHPSGNTIYF	TGTGCCAGCAGCCACCCTTCTGGAAACACCATATATTTT	TRBV5-4	TRBJ1-3	few	NA
CASTDGSSVQETQYF	TGTGCCAGCACAGACGGCAGTTCGGTCCAAGAGACCCAGTACTTC	TRBV19	TRBJ2-5	NA	NA
CASSLSRAVPQPQHF	TGTGCCAGCAGTCTTTCCAGGGCCGTACCTCAGCCCCAGCATTTT	TRBV2	TRBJ1-5	once	NA
CASSPKGTGGPYNSPLHF	TGTGCCAGCAGCCCTAAAGGGACAGGGGGTCCTTATAATTCACCCCTCCACTTT	TRBV7-2	TRBJ1-6	NA	TRBD1
CASSPQGAEETQYF	TGTGCCAGCAGTCCACAAGGCGCGGAAGAGACCCAGTACTTC	TRBV7-2	TRBJ2-5	NA	NA
CASSSSGIRNQPQHF	TGTGCCAGCAGTTCGTCAGGTATCCGCAATCAGCCCCAGCATTTT	TRBV27	TRBJ1-5	NA	NA
CASSPLAGGPNEQFF	TGCGCCAGCAGCCCCCTAGCGGGGGGGCCGAATGAGCAGTTCTTC	TRBV10-2	TRBJ2-1	NA	TRBD2
CASSYPGLAGTYEQYF	TGTGCCAGCAGTTACCCGGGACTAGCGGGAACCTACGAGCAGTACTTC	TRBV6-5	TRBJ2-7	NA	TRBD2
CASVWVNTGELFF	TGTGCCAGCGTCTGGGTGAACACCGGGGAGCTGTTTTTT	TRBV5-8	TRBJ2-2	few	NA
CASSSEGAPNIQYF	TGTGCCAGCAGTTCAGAAGGGGCTCCAAACATTCAGTACTTC	TRBV6-6	TRBJ2-4	once	NA
CASSLTGSETQYF	TGCGCCAGCAGCTTGACGGGGTCAGAGACCCAGTACTTC	TRBV5-1	TRBJ2-5	NA	NA
CASSYSSQSYGYTF	TGTGCCAGCAGTTACTCCTCCCAGAGCTATGGCTACACCTTC	TRBV6-5	TRBJ1-2	NA	NA
CASSLDSQRAFTDTQYF	TGTGCCAGCAGCTTAGACAGTCAGCGGGCGTTCACAGATACGCAGTATTTT	TRBV7-2	TRBJ2-3	NA	NA
CASKTGTYGYTF	TGTGCCAGCAAGACAGGGACCTATGGCTACACCTTC	TRBV6-5	TRBJ1-2	NA	TRBD1
CASSLDGGASYNEQFF	TGTGCCAGCAGCCTGGACGGGGGGGCTTCCTACAATGAGCAGTTCTTC	TRBV5-6	TRBJ2-1	NA	TRBD2
CASSPDRINEKLFF	TGTGCCAGCAGCCCTGACAGGATTAATGAAAAACTGTTTTTT	TRBV7-9	TRBJ1-4	NA	NA